This T cell receptor beta chain was sequenced during a study of control samples from healthy donors and cancer patients. The V and J ends lost 2 bases and 5 bases, in that order; junction bases with no gene match: 5. In germline, CDR1 is SGHNT, CDR2 YYREEE (reference sequence). This CDR3 comprises 15 residues. Sequencing used immunoSEQ multiplex PCR; TCRdb keeps in-frame clones, though not all of them. The data hold more than 80,000 clones, with 93% observed a single time. This sequence was found in a young man in good health. V usage is TRBV5-4 and J usage is TRBJ2-5; 11 nucleotides line up with TRBD2. The specimen was blood. The CDR3 here is CASSFGPSGRETQYF. The CDR3 nucleotides are TGTGCCAGCAGCTTTGGTCCTAGCGGGAGGGAGACCCAGTACTTC.